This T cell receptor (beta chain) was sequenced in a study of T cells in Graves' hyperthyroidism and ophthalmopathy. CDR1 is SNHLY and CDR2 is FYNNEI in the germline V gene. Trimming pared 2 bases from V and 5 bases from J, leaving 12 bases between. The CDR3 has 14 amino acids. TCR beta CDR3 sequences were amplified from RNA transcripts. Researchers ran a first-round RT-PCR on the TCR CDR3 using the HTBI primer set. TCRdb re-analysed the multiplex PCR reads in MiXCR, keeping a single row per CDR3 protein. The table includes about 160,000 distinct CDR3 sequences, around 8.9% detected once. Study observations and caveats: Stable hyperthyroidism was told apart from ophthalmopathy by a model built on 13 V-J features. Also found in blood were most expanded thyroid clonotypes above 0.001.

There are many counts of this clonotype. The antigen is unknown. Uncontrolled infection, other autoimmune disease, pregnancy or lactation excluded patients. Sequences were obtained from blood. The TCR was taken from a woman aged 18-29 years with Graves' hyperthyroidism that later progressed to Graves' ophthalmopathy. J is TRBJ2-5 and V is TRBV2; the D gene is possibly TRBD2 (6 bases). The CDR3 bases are TGTGCCAGCAGTGAAAGCGGGCGGTGGGAGACCCAGTACTTC. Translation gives CASSESGRWETQYF.